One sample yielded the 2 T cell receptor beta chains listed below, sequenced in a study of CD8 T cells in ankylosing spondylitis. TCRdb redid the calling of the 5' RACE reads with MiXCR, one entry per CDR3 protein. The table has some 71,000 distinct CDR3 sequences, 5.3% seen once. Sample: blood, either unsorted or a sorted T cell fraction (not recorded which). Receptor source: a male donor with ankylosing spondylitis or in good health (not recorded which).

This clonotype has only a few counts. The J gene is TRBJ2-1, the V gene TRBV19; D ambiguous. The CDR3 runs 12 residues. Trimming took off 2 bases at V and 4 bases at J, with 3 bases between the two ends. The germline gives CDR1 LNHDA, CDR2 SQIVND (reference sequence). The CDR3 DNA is TGTGCCAGTAGTATATCGTACAATGAGCAGTTCTTC. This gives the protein CASSISYNEQFF.

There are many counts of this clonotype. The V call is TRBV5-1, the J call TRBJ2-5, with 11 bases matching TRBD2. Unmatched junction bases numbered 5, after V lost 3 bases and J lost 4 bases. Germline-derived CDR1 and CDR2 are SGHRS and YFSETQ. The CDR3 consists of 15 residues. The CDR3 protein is CASSSGLAGAETQYF. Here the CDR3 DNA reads TGCGCCAGCAGCTCCGGACTAGCGGGTGCAGAGACCCAGTACTTC.